This is a list of T cell receptor beta chains from one sample in a study of T cells in Graves' hyperthyroidism and ophthalmopathy. In TCRdb, the multiplex PCR reads were re-called with MiXCR into one record per CDR3 protein. The sample contains 800,000 or so distinct CDR3 sequences, 38% of which appear only once. Material for sequencing was blood. These receptors were obtained from a man aged 18 to 29 with Graves' hyperthyroidism. The CDR3 runs from the conserved cysteine through the conserved F or W. Each record gives: clone size, J gene, V gene, D gene, CDR3 DNA, CDR3 protein. D genes are given only for firm matches. Only part of the rows carry a size: once, few, many, or a class if the clone is expanded.

- | TRBJ1-1 | TRBV10-3 | - | TGTGCCATCAGTACCACCTCGGGGGCCACTGAAGCTTTCTTT | CAISTTSGATEAFF
many | TRBJ2-7 | TRBV7-9 | TRBD1 | TGTGCCAGCAGTTTGACAGGGCCCTACGAGCAGTACTTC | CASSLTGPYEQYF
few | TRBJ1-4 | TRBV7-8 | - | TGTGCCAGCAGCTTAGATGCCAGGGTGTTTTCAAAACTGTTTTTT | CASSLDARVFSKLFF
- | TRBJ2-7 | TRBV28 | TRBD1 | TGTGCCAGCAGTTTCATGGGACAGGGGACGTACGAGCAGTACTTC | CASSFMGQGTYEQYF
few | TRBJ2-5 | TRBV2 | TRBD2 | TGTGCCAGCAGGGGAGGGTGGCTAGCGGGGGCCGTTAAAGAGACCCAGTACTTC | CASRGGWLAGAVKETQYF
- | TRBJ1-5 | TRBV19 | - | TGTGCCAGTAGTATAGCTCACAGGGAGGGCAATCAGCCCCAGCATTTT | CASSIAHREGNQPQHF
few | TRBJ1-2 | TRBV14 | TRBD1 | TGTGCCAGCAGCTCGGACAGGGGTAATGGCTACACCTTC | CASSSDRGNGYTF
- | TRBJ2-7 | TRBV7-9 | - | TGTGCCAGCAGCCGAGCCGGGACAAGAGGGAACGAGCAGTACTTC | CASSRAGTRGNEQYF
few | TRBJ1-2 | TRBV5-1 | TRBD1 | TGTGCCAGCACCCCTGGACAGGCGGACTATGGCTACACCTTC | CASTPGQADYGYTF
- | TRBJ2-2 | TRBV25-1 | - | TGTGCCAGCAGTTATATAGGGAAGGAGCTGTTTTTT | CASSYIGKELFF
few | TRBJ2-6 | TRBV7-9 | - | TGTGCCAGCAGCTTAGCGGTAGGCAGGGTCTCTGGGGCCAACGTCCTGACTTTC | CASSLAVGRVSGANVLTF
many | TRBJ2-5 | TRBV29-1 | - | TGCAGCGCCCTGCGGGACCAAGAGACCCAGTACTTC | CSALRDQETQYF
- | TRBJ1-5 | TRBV27 | TRBD1 | TGTGCCAGCAGTGCCGGGACAGGTGGAGATCAGCCCCAGCATTTT | CASSAGTGGDQPQHF
many | TRBJ1-6 | TRBV11-2 | - | TGTGCCAGCAGCTTCTGGGATGGAGGTTCACCCCTCCACTTT | CASSFWDGGSPLHF
many | TRBJ2-7 | TRBV7-7 | - | TGTGCTAGCAGCTTAGGCGGGTTCACCTACGAGCAGTACTTC | CASSLGGFTYEQYF
- | TRBJ2-7 | TRBV12-3/TRBV12-4 | - | TGTGCCAGCAGTTACGTCTGGGGCGAGCAGTACTTC | CASSYVWGEQYF